Here is one TCR beta chain with its context. Each CDR3 protein gets one entry after TCRdb re-called the 5' RACE reads with MiXCR. Seen here are 43,000 or so distinct CDR3 sequences, about 10% observed once, and the top ten hold around 32%. This sample is part of a study of spatial heterogeneity in lung cancer. Study details: On average, each unique TCR and UMI combination appeared more than ten times in raw reads.

This CDR3 spans 13 amino acids. CDR1 and CDR2 (germline): ENHRY, SYGVKD. J lost 4 bases, V lost 6 bases, and 0 bases had no gene match. The time point denotes: blood at routine non-recurrence follow-up after resection. Material for sequencing was whole RNA from tumor, nontumor lung or frozen PBMC, left unsorted. This receptor was obtained from a male donor with early-stage non-small cell lung cancer. Sample: PBMCs, taken at follow-up. The chain is built from TRBV10-3 and TRBJ2-3; 11 positions agree with TRBD2. In nucleotides, the CDR3 is TGTGCCATCAGGGGACTAGCGGCAGATACGCAGTATTTT. Its protein product is CAIRGLAADTQYF.